This is a list of T cell receptor beta chains from one sample in a study of blood T cell repertoires in COVID-19. The repertoire was sequenced with immunoSEQ multiplex PCR; TCRdb's copy has only in-frame clones and lacks some. This sample carries about 330,000 clones, about 82% of them seen once, and the ten largest clones take 1.5% to 2%. Material: peripheral blood. The receptors were sampled from a woman in her forties or fifties with acute or convalescent COVID-19. CDR3s include the opening cysteine and the closing phenylalanine or tryptophan. The D gene is left open where the match is weak. Size values are once, few and many counts, or a class for expanded clones, and some rows have none.

abundance,v_gene,d_gene,j_gene,CDR3aa,CDR3nt
.,TRBV28,.,TRBJ2-7,CASSSTGLSSYEQYF,TGTGCCAGCAGTTCTACAGGGTTGAGCTCCTACGAGCAGTACTTC
.,TRBV7-2,TRBD1,TRBJ2-3,CASSDRGFTSTDTQYF,TGTGCCAGCAGCGACAGGGGGTTCACTAGCACAGATACGCAGTATTTT
few,TRBV19,.,TRBJ2-7,CAGQYPRASYEQYF,TGTGCCGGTCAATACCCTAGAGCGTCCTACGAGCAGTACTTC
.,TRBV4-3,.,TRBJ1-1,CASSPRPGGNTEAFF,TGCGCCAGCAGCCCGAGACCGGGGGGCAACACTGAAGCTTTCTTT
.,TRBV5-6,TRBD1,TRBJ2-7,CASSLGPYPGQGSIEQYF,TGTGCCAGCAGCTTGGGCCCTTATCCGGGACAGGGTAGTATCGAGCAGTACTTC
.,TRBV11-1,TRBD1,TRBJ1-1,CASSPDRDRVAEAFF,TGTGCCAGCAGCCCGGACCGGGACAGGGTCGCTGAAGCTTTCTTT
.,TRBV12-3/TRBV12-4,TRBD1,TRBJ1-5,CASAGQGYQPQHF,TGTGCCAGTGCGGGACAGGGGTATCAGCCCCAGCATTTT
once,TRBV29-1,TRBD1,TRBJ2-7,CSVAQGADEQYF,TGCAGCGTGGCACAGGGGGCGGACGAGCAGTACTTC
once,TRBV7-2,.,TRBJ2-1,CASSLTAGTTYNEQFF,TGTGCCAGCAGCTTAACGGCGGGGACGACCTACAATGAGCAGTTCTTC
.,TRBV7-2,.,TRBJ1-3,CASSLASGAGNTIYF,TGTGCCAGCAGCTTAGCGTCAGGGGCTGGAAACACCATATATTTT
.,TRBV28,.,TRBJ1-2,CASSSTSQGSALYGYTF,TGTGCCAGCAGTTCTACCTCACAGGGTTCCGCACTCTATGGCTACACCTTC
once,TRBV6-2/TRBV6-3,.,TRBJ2-7,CASSYSLTYEQYF,TGTGCCAGCAGTTACTCGCTAACCTACGAGCAGTACTTC
.,TRBV18,.,TRBJ1-1,CASSPLANTEAFF,TGTGCCAGCTCACCATTGGCCAACACTGAAGCTTTCTTT
.,TRBV12-5,TRBD2,TRBJ2-7,CASGPTVLAGVYEQYF,TGTGCTAGTGGCCCTACTGTGCTAGCGGGAGTGTACGAGCAGTACTTC
.,TRBV7-3,.,TRBJ1-1,CASSLTWQGQNTEAFF,TGTGCCAGCAGCTTAACCTGGCAGGGTCAGAACACTGAAGCTTTCTTT
once,TRBV19,.,TRBJ1-6,CATTSRQGGSPLHF,TGTGCCACGACATCGCGGCAGGGAGGTTCACCCCTCCACTTT
.,TRBV10-3,TRBD1,TRBJ1-1,CAISASTGGYTEAFF,TGTGCCATCAGTGCCTCGACAGGGGGTTACACTGAAGCTTTCTTT
.,TRBV15,TRBD1,TRBJ2-7,CATSRGLTGGGLYEQYF,TGTGCCACCAGCAGAGGCCTAACAGGGGGCGGGTTGTACGAGCAGTACTTC
.,TRBV15,.,TRBJ2-3,CATSPADFSTDTQYF,TGTGCCACCTCGCCAGCGGATTTCAGCACAGATACGCAGTATTTT
.,TRBV5-1,.,TRBJ1-2,CASTQGGDYGYTF,TGCGCCAGCACCCAGGGAGGAGACTATGGCTACACCTTC
few,TRBV28,.,TRBJ1-3,CASSLIWGQLSGNTIYF,TGTGCCAGCAGTTTAATCTGGGGGCAGCTCTCTGGAAACACCATATATTTT
few,TRBV29-1,.,TRBJ2-3,CSVEDRGDTQYF,TGCAGCGTTGAAGATCGGGGAGATACGCAGTATTTT